A selection of T cell receptor beta chains follows, all from one sample in a study of blood T cell repertoires in COVID-19. Produced via immunoSEQ multiplex PCR; TCRdb's table is partial and in-frame only. The table includes roughly 140,000 clones, roughly 85% detected once. Sequencing was performed on peripheral blood. Receptors originate from a man in his forties or fifties with acute or convalescent COVID-19. Each CDR3 is given with its conserved first and last residue. A D gene is named only where the DNA matches it firmly. For some rows the clone size is stated as once, few or many, or as a class when expanded; others skip it.

j_call: TRBJ2-1; cdr3_length: 14; v_call: TRBV5-1; d_call: .; clone_size: .; cdr3_nt: TGCGCCAGCAGCTTGGTGGACAGAAACAATGAGCAGTTCTTC; cdr3_aa: CASSLVDRNNEQFF
j_call: TRBJ2-5; cdr3_length: 13; v_call: TRBV30; d_call: .; clone_size: .; cdr3_nt: TGTGCCTGGGGACAGGGAGGGCAAGAGACCCAGTACTTC; cdr3_aa: CAWGQGGQETQYF
j_call: TRBJ1-2; cdr3_length: 15; v_call: TRBV6-1; d_call: .; clone_size: .; cdr3_nt: TGTGCCAGCAGTGACCTGATAACAGGGTTCTATGGCTACACCTTC; cdr3_aa: CASSDLITGFYGYTF
j_call: TRBJ2-3; cdr3_length: 14; v_call: TRBV6-4; d_call: .; clone_size: few; cdr3_nt: TGTGCCAGCAGTGACCGCGGGGTCACAGATACGCAGTATTTT; cdr3_aa: CASSDRGVTDTQYF
j_call: TRBJ2-3; cdr3_length: 14; v_call: TRBV7-9; d_call: TRBD2; clone_size: .; cdr3_nt: TGTGCCAGCAGCCGCAGGGAGGGAACAGATACGCAGTATTTT; cdr3_aa: CASSRREGTDTQYF
j_call: TRBJ2-1; cdr3_length: 13; v_call: TRBV10-3; d_call: .; clone_size: .; cdr3_nt: TGTGCCATCTCACTAGAGGAAGAGGATGAGCAGTTCTTC; cdr3_aa: CAISLEEEDEQFF
j_call: TRBJ2-3; cdr3_length: 15; v_call: TRBV10-3; d_call: TRBD1; clone_size: few; cdr3_nt: TGTGCCATCAGTGAGGAGGGGGCTGGCACAGATACGCAGTATTTT; cdr3_aa: CAISEEGAGTDTQYF
j_call: TRBJ1-5; cdr3_length: 16; v_call: TRBV4-1; d_call: .; clone_size: .; cdr3_nt: TGCGCCAGCAGCCAAGAGACCAGGTATAGCAATCAGCCCCAGCATTTT; cdr3_aa: CASSQETRYSNQPQHF
j_call: TRBJ1-5; cdr3_length: 12; v_call: TRBV30; d_call: .; clone_size: .; cdr3_nt: TGTGCCTGGAACCGAGCGGCCCAGCCCCAGCATTTT; cdr3_aa: CAWNRAAQPQHF
j_call: TRBJ2-5; cdr3_length: 16; v_call: TRBV3-1/TRBV3-2; d_call: .; clone_size: once; cdr3_nt: TGTGCCAGCAGCCAGACCAGCGGAGCCCGTCAAGAGACCCAGTACTTC; cdr3_aa: CASSQTSGARQETQYF
j_call: TRBJ1-5; cdr3_length: 16; v_call: TRBV6-5; d_call: .; clone_size: .; cdr3_nt: TGTGCCAGCAGTTACGGCCCCGCGGCCCAGGGTCAGCCCCAGCATTTT; cdr3_aa: CASSYGPAAQGQPQHF
j_call: TRBJ1-3; cdr3_length: 15; v_call: TRBV5-1; d_call: .; clone_size: .; cdr3_nt: TGCGCCAGCAGCCTCCTGGACAGCTCTGGAAACACCATATATTTT; cdr3_aa: CASSLLDSSGNTIYF
j_call: TRBJ1-6; cdr3_length: 15; v_call: TRBV4-2; d_call: TRBD1; clone_size: .; cdr3_nt: TGTGCCAGCAGCCAAGAACAGGGGAGGTATTCACCCCTCCACTTT; cdr3_aa: CASSQEQGRYSPLHF
j_call: TRBJ1-1; cdr3_length: 13; v_call: TRBV29-1; d_call: TRBD1; clone_size: .; cdr3_nt: TGCAGCTTCGACGGTACAGGGGCCGCTGAAGCTTTCTTT; cdr3_aa: CSFDGTGAAEAFF
j_call: TRBJ1-5; cdr3_length: 14; v_call: TRBV19; d_call: .; clone_size: once; cdr3_nt: TGTGCCAGTAGTATAGATAGGTGGAGTCAGCCCCAGCATTTT; cdr3_aa: CASSIDRWSQPQHF
j_call: TRBJ2-1; cdr3_length: 16; v_call: TRBV11-2; d_call: TRBD1; clone_size: few; cdr3_nt: TGTGCCAGCACCCCATCCGGGACAGGGGGTTACAATGAGCAGTTCTTC; cdr3_aa: CASTPSGTGGYNEQFF
j_call: TRBJ2-4; cdr3_length: 17; v_call: TRBV4-2; d_call: TRBD2; clone_size: .; cdr3_nt: TGTGCCAGCAGCCAAAGCGGGACGGTTTCAATCAAAAACATTCAGTACTTC; cdr3_aa: CASSQSGTVSIKNIQYF
j_call: TRBJ1-1; cdr3_length: 14; v_call: TRBV18; d_call: .; clone_size: .; cdr3_nt: TGTGCCAGCTCACCACTTGAGGGCTACACTGAAGCTTTCTTT; cdr3_aa: CASSPLEGYTEAFF
j_call: TRBJ1-6; cdr3_length: 16; v_call: TRBV7-9; d_call: .; clone_size: .; cdr3_nt: TGTGCCAGCAGCCCAGGACGGGGGGCGGGTAATTCACCCCTCCACTTT; cdr3_aa: CASSPGRGAGNSPLHF
j_call: TRBJ1-3; cdr3_length: 15; v_call: TRBV6-6; d_call: .; clone_size: .; cdr3_nt: TGTGCCAGCAGTTACTCGATTTCAGGGGGAAACACCATATATTTT; cdr3_aa: CASSYSISGGNTIYF
j_call: TRBJ2-7; cdr3_length: 14; v_call: TRBV27; d_call: .; clone_size: few; cdr3_nt: TGTGCCAGCAGTTTATCACAGAACTCCTACGAGCAGTACTTC; cdr3_aa: CASSLSQNSYEQYF
j_call: TRBJ2-7; cdr3_length: 11; v_call: TRBV5-6; d_call: .; clone_size: .; cdr3_nt: TGTGCCAGCAGCTTGGGGCAGTCAAAGTACTTC; cdr3_aa: CASSLGQSKYF
j_call: TRBJ1-5; cdr3_length: 13; v_call: TRBV6-5; d_call: .; clone_size: .; cdr3_nt: TGTGCCAGCAGTCCTAGCGGGGCACAGCCCCAGCATTTT; cdr3_aa: CASSPSGAQPQHF
j_call: TRBJ2-2; cdr3_length: 14; v_call: TRBV5-1; d_call: .; clone_size: .; cdr3_nt: TGCGCCAGCAGCTTGGAGACAAAGACCGGGGAGCTGTTTTTT; cdr3_aa: CASSLETKTGELFF
j_call: TRBJ2-3; cdr3_length: 15; v_call: TRBV7-3; d_call: TRBD2; clone_size: .; cdr3_nt: TGTGCCAGCAGCCCAGCACTAGCGGGGAGTCACACGCAGTATTTT; cdr3_aa: CASSPALAGSHTQYF
j_call: TRBJ1-1; cdr3_length: 14; v_call: TRBV7-6; d_call: TRBD1; clone_size: .; cdr3_nt: TGTGCCAGCAGCCCGGGACAGGCCGGCACTGAAGCTTTCTTT; cdr3_aa: CASSPGQAGTEAFF
j_call: TRBJ2-7; cdr3_length: 15; v_call: TRBV7-9; d_call: TRBD1; clone_size: .; cdr3_nt: TGTGCCAGCAGCTCCAGGGGAGGACAGGGATACGAGCAGTACTTC; cdr3_aa: CASSSRGGQGYEQYF
j_call: TRBJ1-1; cdr3_length: 14; v_call: TRBV3-1/TRBV3-2; d_call: .; clone_size: .; cdr3_nt: TGTGCCAGCAGCCAAGAAGGGGGACGGGGCGAAGCTTTCTTT; cdr3_aa: CASSQEGGRGEAFF
j_call: TRBJ1-6; cdr3_length: 14; v_call: TRBV28; d_call: TRBD1; clone_size: .; cdr3_nt: TGTGCCAGCAGACCGATAGGGGGCGCTTCACCCCTCCACTTT; cdr3_aa: CASRPIGGASPLHF
j_call: TRBJ1-1; cdr3_length: 14; v_call: TRBV18; d_call: TRBD1; clone_size: once; cdr3_nt: TGTGCCAGCTCACCAGGACAGGCAGAGCGTGAAGCTTTCTTT; cdr3_aa: CASSPGQAEREAFF
j_call: TRBJ2-1; cdr3_length: 12; v_call: TRBV28; d_call: .; clone_size: .; cdr3_nt: TGTGCCAGCAGCCCAGGGGTCAATGAGCAGTTCTTC; cdr3_aa: CASSPGVNEQFF
j_call: TRBJ2-5; cdr3_length: 14; v_call: TRBV9; d_call: TRBD1; clone_size: once; cdr3_nt: TGTGCCAGCAGCGCCGGGACAGTACAAGAGACCCAGTACTTC; cdr3_aa: CASSAGTVQETQYF
j_call: TRBJ1-1; cdr3_length: 15; v_call: TRBV3-1/TRBV3-2; d_call: .; clone_size: .; cdr3_nt: TGTGCCAGCAGCCAAGGACAGCTCCCTTCGACTGAAGCTTTCTTT; cdr3_aa: CASSQGQLPSTEAFF
j_call: TRBJ1-1; cdr3_length: 13; v_call: TRBV2; d_call: .; clone_size: once; cdr3_nt: TGTGCCAGCACCTCTGACAGCAACACTGAAGCTTTCTTT; cdr3_aa: CASTSDSNTEAFF
j_call: TRBJ2-5; cdr3_length: 14; v_call: TRBV21-1; d_call: .; clone_size: .; cdr3_nt: TGTGCCAGCAGCAAAGCGGAGGCACGAGAGACCCAGTACTTC; cdr3_aa: CASSKAEARETQYF
j_call: TRBJ1-1; cdr3_length: 14; v_call: TRBV5-1; d_call: .; clone_size: .; cdr3_nt: TGCGCCAGCAGCTCCCAGGGGTCCTACACTGAAGCTTTCTTT; cdr3_aa: CASSSQGSYTEAFF
j_call: TRBJ2-5; cdr3_length: 10; v_call: TRBV10-3; d_call: .; clone_size: .; cdr3_nt: TGTGCCATCGGACTGGAGACCCAGTACTTC; cdr3_aa: CAIGLETQYF